This is a list of T cell receptor beta chains from one sample in a study of T cells after yellow fever vaccination. Via MiXCR, TCRdb re-called the 5' RACE reads, giving one row per CDR3 protein. The table lists around 250,000 distinct CDR3 sequences, 6.9% of them singletons. The source was CD4+ T cells sorted from PBMCs, collected 15 days after the yellow fever booster vaccination. The receptors come from a man aged 30-40 years who received the YFV17D yellow fever vaccine. The CDR3 runs from the conserved cysteine through the conserved F or W. D genes are given only for firm matches. Where a row states a size, it is once, few, many or the class of an expanded clone; other rows omit it.

J: TRBJ2-2; V: TRBV19; size: few; D: .; DNA: TGTGCCAGTAGTATTTCTGCGAACACCGGGGAGCTGTTTTTT; CDR3: CASSISANTGELFF
J: TRBJ1-5; V: TRBV19; size: .; D: .; DNA: TGTGCCAGTAGTATGAACACCCTGGAACCCCAGCATTTT; CDR3: CASSMNTLEPQHF
J: TRBJ2-2; V: TRBV20-1; size: many; D: .; DNA: TGCAGTGCCTCAAGCGGGCCACCCGGGGAGCTGTTTTTT; CDR3: CSASSGPPGELFF
J: TRBJ2-2; V: TRBV3-1; size: .; D: .; DNA: TGTGCCAGCAGCCGGGGACACTACACCGGGGAGCTGTTTTTT; CDR3: CASSRGHYTGELFF
J: TRBJ2-1; V: TRBV27; size: few; D: .; DNA: TGTGCCAGCGGACTTTCGGGAGAACTCGGGGGAAATGAGCAGTTCTTC; CDR3: CASGLSGELGGNEQFF
J: TRBJ2-3; V: TRBV30; size: .; D: .; DNA: TGTGCCTGGAGGGCCCCCGGCGGTCGCACAGATACGCAGTATTTT; CDR3: CAWRAPGGRTDTQYF
J: TRBJ2-2; V: TRBV7-2; size: few; D: TRBD2; DNA: TGTGCCAGCAGCTCGGCGGGGGGGGGAGTAGCCGGGGAGCTGTTTTTT; CDR3: CASSSAGGGVAGELFF
J: TRBJ2-2; V: TRBV27; size: many; D: TRBD2; DNA: TGTGCCAGCAGTTTTTCGGCTAGCGGGAACAGGTGGACCGGGGAGCTGTTTTTT; CDR3: CASSFSASGNRWTGELFF
J: TRBJ2-1; V: TRBV11-2; size: few; D: TRBD2; DNA: TGTGCCAGCAGCTTAGATGCGACTAGCGGGAGCTATGAGCAGTTCTTC; CDR3: CASSLDATSGSYEQFF
J: TRBJ2-2; V: TRBV10-1; size: few; D: TRBD2; DNA: TGCGCCAGCAGTGAGGGTCTAGCGGCGAACACCGGGGAGCTGTTTTTT; CDR3: CASSEGLAANTGELFF
J: TRBJ1-1; V: TRBV6-1; size: .; D: .; DNA: TGTGCCAGCAGACGGGGGCGGAGCACTGAAGCTTTCTTT; CDR3: CASRRGRSTEAFF
J: TRBJ2-1; V: TRBV20-1; size: few; D: .; DNA: TGCAGTGCTAGGCAGGGGTACAATGAGCAGTTCTTC; CDR3: CSARQGYNEQFF
J: TRBJ2-2; V: TRBV12-3/TRBV12-4; size: few; D: TRBD2; DNA: TGTGCCAGCGGCTCCGCATTGGTAGCGGGAGCCGGGGAGCTGTTTTTT; CDR3: CASGSALVAGAGELFF
J: TRBJ2-7; V: TRBV20-1; size: few; D: .; DNA: TGCAGTGCTAGCCCCGGGACACGGGTCCGCGAGCAGTACTTC; CDR3: CSASPGTRVREQYF
J: TRBJ2-7; V: TRBV7-8; size: few; D: TRBD2; DNA: TGTGCCAGCAGCTTAGGTTCTGGTCGGGAGGCCTCCTACGAGCAGTACTTC; CDR3: CASSLGSGREASYEQYF
J: TRBJ1-3; V: TRBV12-3/TRBV12-4; size: many; D: .; DNA: TGTGCCAGCAGTTTCTCGAACTCTGGAAACACCATATATTTT; CDR3: CASSFSNSGNTIYF
J: TRBJ2-7; V: TRBV10-2; size: .; D: .; DNA: TGCGCCAGCAGTGTGGGCCGCGGTGGCTACGAGCAGTACTTC; CDR3: CASSVGRGGYEQYF
J: TRBJ2-3; V: TRBV20-1; size: many; D: TRBD1; DNA: TGCAGTGCTAGCGGCGGACCCAGGGGGTCAGATACGCAGTATTTT; CDR3: CSASGGPRGSDTQYF
J: TRBJ2-5; V: TRBV25-1; size: .; D: .; DNA: TGTGCCAGCAGTGTGTGGAATAGCGGACAAGAGACCCAGTACTTC; CDR3: CASSVWNSGQETQYF
J: TRBJ2-3; V: TRBV7-2; size: .; D: TRBD1; DNA: TGTGCCAGCAGCGCACGGACAGGGGGGGCAGATACGCAGTATTTT; CDR3: CASSARTGGADTQYF
J: TRBJ2-1; V: TRBV20-1; size: many; D: TRBD2; DNA: TGCAGTGCCGCCCCGACTAGCGGGAGCTCCTACAATGAGCAGTTCTTC; CDR3: CSAAPTSGSSYNEQFF
J: TRBJ2-7; V: TRBV4-3; size: .; D: .; DNA: TGCGCCAGCAGCCAAGGTGGGGGGCGTCATCAGGACGAGCAGTACTTC; CDR3: CASSQGGGRHQDEQYF
J: TRBJ2-1; V: TRBV6-1; size: many; D: TRBD2; DNA: TGTGCCAGCAGAGACGGGACTAGCGGGAGGAGCTCCTACAATGAGCAGTTCTTC; CDR3: CASRDGTSGRSSYNEQFF
J: TRBJ1-1; V: TRBV5-1; size: .; D: .; DNA: TGCGCCAGCAGCTTGGAGGCAGGGAGGACTGAAGCTTTCTTT; CDR3: CASSLEAGRTEAFF
J: TRBJ2-7; V: TRBV5-1; size: many; D: .; DNA: TGCGCCAGCAGCTTGGAGACAGAATACGAGCAGTACTTC; CDR3: CASSLETEYEQYF
J: TRBJ2-5; V: TRBV11-2; size: few; D: TRBD2; DNA: TGTGCCAGCAGCCCCGGACTAGCGGGAGGGTTCGGGACCCAGTACTTC; CDR3: CASSPGLAGGFGTQYF
J: TRBJ2-3; V: TRBV18; size: few; D: TRBD2; DNA: TGTGCCAGCTCCTTGACCGGGCGGGGGACAGATACGCAGTATTTT; CDR3: CASSLTGRGTDTQYF
J: TRBJ1-6; V: TRBV6-1; size: .; D: .; DNA: TGTGCCAGCACCGAGGGACTCGACCATTCACCCCTCCACTTT; CDR3: CASTEGLDHSPLHF
J: TRBJ2-1; V: TRBV24-1; size: once; D: .; DNA: TGTGCCACCAAGGAAGGGGGCGGGAGCAATGAGCAGTTCTTC; CDR3: CATKEGGGSNEQFF
J: TRBJ1-5; V: TRBV6-2/TRBV6-3; size: many; D: .; DNA: TGTGCCAGCAGTTACCTAGGCAATCAGCCCCAGCATTTT; CDR3: CASSYLGNQPQHF
J: TRBJ2-7; V: TRBV7-2; size: few; D: TRBD2; DNA: TGTGCCAGCAGCCGCGGGAGTGGCCGGACTGGCGCCTACGAGCAGTACTTC; CDR3: CASSRGSGRTGAYEQYF
J: TRBJ2-1; V: TRBV7-9; size: many; D: TRBD2; DNA: TGTGCCAGCAGCCCACCTGCCCGGACTAGCGGGAGGCCCGAAGGTTGGAATGAGCAGTTCTTC; CDR3: CASSPPARTSGRPEGWNEQFF
J: TRBJ2-2; V: TRBV29-1; size: many; D: .; DNA: TGCAGCGTGACCCCCGGAAGGGACACCGGGGAGCTGTTTTTT; CDR3: CSVTPGRDTGELFF
J: TRBJ2-1; V: TRBV7-3; size: .; D: .; DNA: TGTGCCAGCAGCTCCGGGCCAGCCCCCTACAATGAGCAGTTCTTC; CDR3: CASSSGPAPYNEQFF
J: TRBJ2-3; V: TRBV5-1; size: .; D: .; DNA: TGCGCCAGCAGCTCCGTAGAGGGTGGCGCAGATACGCAGTATTTT; CDR3: CASSSVEGGADTQYF
J: TRBJ2-4; V: TRBV20-1; size: few; D: .; DNA: TGCAGTGCTAGCCCCCGGGTGAGGGCCAAAAACATTCAGTACTTC; CDR3: CSASPRVRAKNIQYF
J: TRBJ2-1; V: TRBV7-3; size: few; D: TRBD1; DNA: TGTGCCACCTCGAGGGCAGGGGGCCTAAATGAGCAGTTCTTC; CDR3: CATSRAGGLNEQFF
J: TRBJ2-3; V: TRBV5-6; size: few; D: TRBD2; DNA: TGTGCCAGCAGCTCCCTTTTACTAGCGGGAGGTGATACGCAGTATTTT; CDR3: CASSSLLLAGGDTQYF
J: TRBJ2-4; V: TRBV28; size: .; D: .; DNA: TGTGCCAGCAGGAGCCAGATCGGCTCCGCCAAAAACATTCAGTACTTC; CDR3: CASRSQIGSAKNIQYF
J: TRBJ2-1; V: TRBV5-6; size: .; D: TRBD2; DNA: TGTGCCAGCAGCTCAGACCATACTAGCGGGAGGGCCAATGAGCAGTTCTTC; CDR3: CASSSDHTSGRANEQFF
J: TRBJ2-3; V: TRBV24-1; size: few; D: .; DNA: TGTGCCACCAGCAGGGGAGGGAGCACAGATACGCAGTATTTT; CDR3: CATSRGGSTDTQYF
J: TRBJ1-1; V: TRBV7-9; size: few; D: .; DNA: TGTGCCGGTGGGGACAACCGGGGTGGCACTGAAGCTTTCTTT; CDR3: CAGGDNRGGTEAFF
J: TRBJ2-3; V: TRBV19; size: .; D: .; DNA: TGTTCCAGTAAGGTGGGAGTTGGAGATACGCAGTATTTT; CDR3: CSSKVGVGDTQYF
J: TRBJ2-7; V: TRBV29-1; size: .; D: .; DNA: TGCAGCGTTGAAGAGAAACAGGGCGGCGAGCAGTACTTC; CDR3: CSVEEKQGGEQYF
J: TRBJ2-1; V: TRBV12-3/TRBV12-4; size: .; D: .; DNA: TGTGCCAGCAGTTTGAGTGGACTACGGTCCGGGGAGGAGCAGTTCTTC; CDR3: CASSLSGLRSGEEQFF